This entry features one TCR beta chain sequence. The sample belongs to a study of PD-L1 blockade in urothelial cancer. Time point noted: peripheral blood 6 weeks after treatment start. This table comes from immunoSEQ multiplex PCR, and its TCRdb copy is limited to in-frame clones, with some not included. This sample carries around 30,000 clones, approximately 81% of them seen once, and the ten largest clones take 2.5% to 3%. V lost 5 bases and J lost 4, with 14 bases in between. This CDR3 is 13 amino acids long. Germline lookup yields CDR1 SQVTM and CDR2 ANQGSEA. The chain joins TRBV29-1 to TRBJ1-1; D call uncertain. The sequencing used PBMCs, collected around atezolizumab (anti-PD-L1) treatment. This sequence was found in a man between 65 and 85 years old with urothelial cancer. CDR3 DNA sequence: TGCAGCGTTACACTGGGTCGCGGCACTGAAGCTTTCTTT. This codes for CSVTLGRGTEAFF.